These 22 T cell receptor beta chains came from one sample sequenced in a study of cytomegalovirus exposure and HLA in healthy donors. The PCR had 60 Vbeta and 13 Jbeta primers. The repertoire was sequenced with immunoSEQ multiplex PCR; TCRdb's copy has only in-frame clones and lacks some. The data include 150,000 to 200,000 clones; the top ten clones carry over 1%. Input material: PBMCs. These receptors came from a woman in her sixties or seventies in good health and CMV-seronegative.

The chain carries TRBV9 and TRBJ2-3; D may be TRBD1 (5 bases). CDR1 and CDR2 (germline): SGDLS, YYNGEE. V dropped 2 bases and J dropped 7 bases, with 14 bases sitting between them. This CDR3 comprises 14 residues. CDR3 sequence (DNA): TGTGCCAGCAGCGTCGACAGTGGAAGTAATACGCAGTATTTT. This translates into CASSVDSGSNTQYF.

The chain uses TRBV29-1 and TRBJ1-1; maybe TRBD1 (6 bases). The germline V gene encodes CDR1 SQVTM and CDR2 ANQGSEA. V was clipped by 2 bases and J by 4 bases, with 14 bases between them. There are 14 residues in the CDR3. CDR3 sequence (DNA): TGCAGCGTTGAATCGATACAGGGAAGCACTGAAGCTTTCTTT. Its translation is CSVESIQGSTEAFF.

The CDR3 is CASSELSRNQPQHF. CDR3 bases: TGTGCCAGCAGTGAACTTTCCAGGAATCAGCCCCAGCATTTT. The J gene is TRBJ1-5, the V gene TRBV2; D gene unclear. The V and J ends lost 2 bases and 4 bases respectively, with 9 bases between them. The CDR3 runs to 14 residues. CDR1 is SNHLY and CDR2 is FYNNEI in the germline V gene.

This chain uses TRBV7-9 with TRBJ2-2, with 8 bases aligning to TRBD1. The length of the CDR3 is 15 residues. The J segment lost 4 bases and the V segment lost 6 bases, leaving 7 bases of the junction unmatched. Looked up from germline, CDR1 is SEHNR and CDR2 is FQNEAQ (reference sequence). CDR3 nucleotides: TGTGCCAGCAGTTCCTGGGACAGGCGCACCGGGGAGCTGTTTTTT. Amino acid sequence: CASSSWDRRTGELFF.

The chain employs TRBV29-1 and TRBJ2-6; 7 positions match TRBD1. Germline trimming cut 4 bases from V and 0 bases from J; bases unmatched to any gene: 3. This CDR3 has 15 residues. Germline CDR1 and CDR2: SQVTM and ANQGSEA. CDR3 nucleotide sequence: TGCAGCGTTGGGGGGACAGCCTCTGGGGCCAACGTCCTGACTTTC. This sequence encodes CSVGGTASGANVLTF.

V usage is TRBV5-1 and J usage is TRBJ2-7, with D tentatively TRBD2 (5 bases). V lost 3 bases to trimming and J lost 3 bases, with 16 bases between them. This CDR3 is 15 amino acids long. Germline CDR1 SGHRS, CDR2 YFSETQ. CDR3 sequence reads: CASSSTMVDLYEQYF. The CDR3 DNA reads TGCGCCAGCAGCTCGACTATGGTGGACCTCTACGAGCAGTACTTC.

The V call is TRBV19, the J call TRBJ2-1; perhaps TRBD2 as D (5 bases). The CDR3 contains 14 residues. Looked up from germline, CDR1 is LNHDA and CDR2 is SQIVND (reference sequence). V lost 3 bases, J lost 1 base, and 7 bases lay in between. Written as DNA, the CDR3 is TGTGCCAGTAGTATCGGGGTATCCTACAATGAGCAGTTCTTC. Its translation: CASSIGVSYNEQFF.

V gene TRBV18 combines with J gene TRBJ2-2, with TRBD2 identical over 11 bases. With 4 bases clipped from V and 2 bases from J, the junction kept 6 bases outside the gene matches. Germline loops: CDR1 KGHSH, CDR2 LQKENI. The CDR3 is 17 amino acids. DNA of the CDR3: TGTGCCAGCTCACTCTTGGGACTAGCGGCTAACACCGGGGAGCTGTTTTTT. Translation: CASSLLGLAANTGELFF.

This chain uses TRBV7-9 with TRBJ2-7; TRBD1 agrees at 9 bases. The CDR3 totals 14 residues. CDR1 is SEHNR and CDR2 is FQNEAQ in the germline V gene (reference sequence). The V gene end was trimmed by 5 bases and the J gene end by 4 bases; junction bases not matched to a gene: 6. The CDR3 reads CASSPGQGRYEQYF. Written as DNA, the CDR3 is TGTGCCAGCAGCCCAGGACAGGGGAGATACGAGCAGTACTTC.

CDR3 DNA: TGTGCCAGCAGCTGGGACAGGGGGGATCAAGAGACCCAGTACTTC. This encodes CASSWDRGDQETQYF. The chain combines TRBV11-1 with TRBJ2-5; 11 nucleotides agree with TRBD1. Per the germline V gene, CDR1 is SGHAT and CDR2 is FQDESV (reference sequence). The CDR3 sequence is 15 residues long. The V gene end was trimmed by 4 bases and the J gene end by 2 bases; junction bases not matched to a gene: 3.

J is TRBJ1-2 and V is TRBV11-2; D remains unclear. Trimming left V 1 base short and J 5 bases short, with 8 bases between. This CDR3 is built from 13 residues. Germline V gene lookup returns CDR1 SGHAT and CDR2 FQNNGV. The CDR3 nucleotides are TGTGCCAGCAGCTTAGGGCTTACGTATGGCTACACCTTC. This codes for CASSLGLTYGYTF. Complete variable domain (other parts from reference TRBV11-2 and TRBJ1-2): EAGVAQSPRYKIIEKRQSVAFWCNPISGHATLYWYQQILGQGPKLLIQFQNNGVVDDSQLPKDRFSAERLKGVDSTLKIQPAKLEDSAVYLCASSLGLTYGYTFGSGTRLTVV.

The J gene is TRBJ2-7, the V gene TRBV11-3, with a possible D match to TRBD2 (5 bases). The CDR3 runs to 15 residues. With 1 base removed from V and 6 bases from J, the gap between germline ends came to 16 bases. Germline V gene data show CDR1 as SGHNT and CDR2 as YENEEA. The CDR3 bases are TGTGCCAGCAGCTTAGGTACGGGGTTGACGGGCGAGCAGTACTTC. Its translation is CASSLGTGLTGEQYF.

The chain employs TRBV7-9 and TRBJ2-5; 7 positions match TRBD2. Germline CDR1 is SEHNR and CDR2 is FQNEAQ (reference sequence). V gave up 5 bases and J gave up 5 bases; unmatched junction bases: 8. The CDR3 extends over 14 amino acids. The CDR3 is CASSLGLDGETQYF. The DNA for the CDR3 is TGTGCCAGCAGCCTTGGACTAGATGGGGAGACCCAGTACTTC.

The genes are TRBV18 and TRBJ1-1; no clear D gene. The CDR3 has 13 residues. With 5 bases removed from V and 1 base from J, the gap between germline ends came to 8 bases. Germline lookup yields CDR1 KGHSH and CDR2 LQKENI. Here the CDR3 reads CASSLASNTEAFF. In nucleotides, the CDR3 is TGTGCCAGCTCATTGGCCTCGAACACTGAAGCTTTCTTT.

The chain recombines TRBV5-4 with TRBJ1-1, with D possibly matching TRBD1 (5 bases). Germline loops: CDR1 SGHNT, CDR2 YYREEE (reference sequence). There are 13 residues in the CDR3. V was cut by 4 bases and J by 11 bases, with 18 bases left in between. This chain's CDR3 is CASSPSRRAPAFF. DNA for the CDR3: TGTGCCAGCAGCCCGTCCCGCAGGGCACCTGCTTTCTTT. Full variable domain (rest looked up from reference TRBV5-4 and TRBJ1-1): ETGVTQSPTHLIKTRGQQVTLRCSSQSGHNTVSWYQQALGQGPQFIFQYYREEENGRGNFPPRFSGLQFPNYSSELNVNALELDDSALYLCASSPSRRAPAFFGQGTRLTVV.

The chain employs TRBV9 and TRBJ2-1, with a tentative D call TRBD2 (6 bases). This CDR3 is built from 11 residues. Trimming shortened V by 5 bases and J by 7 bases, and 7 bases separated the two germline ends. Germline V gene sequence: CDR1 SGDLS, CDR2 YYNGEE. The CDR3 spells CASRGGNEQFF. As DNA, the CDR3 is TGTGCCAGCAGAGGAGGGAATGAGCAGTTCTTC. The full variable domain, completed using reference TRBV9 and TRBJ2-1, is DSGVTQTPKHLITATGQRVTLRCSPRSGDLSVYWYQQSLDQGLQFLIQYYNGEERAKGNILERFSAQQFPDLHSELNLSSLELGDSALYFCASRGGNEQFFGPGTRLTVL.

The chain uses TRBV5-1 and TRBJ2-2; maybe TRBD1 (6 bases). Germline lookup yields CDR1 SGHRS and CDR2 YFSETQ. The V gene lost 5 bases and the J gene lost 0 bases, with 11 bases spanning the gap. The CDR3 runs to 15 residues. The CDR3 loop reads CASRQGYANTGELFF. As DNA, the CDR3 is TGCGCCAGCAGACAGGGATACGCGAACACCGGGGAGCTGTTTTTT.

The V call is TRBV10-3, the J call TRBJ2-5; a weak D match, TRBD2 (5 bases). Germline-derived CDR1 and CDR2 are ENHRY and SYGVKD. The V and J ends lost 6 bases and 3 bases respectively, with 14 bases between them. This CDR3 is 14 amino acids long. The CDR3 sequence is CAISNHEGEETQYF. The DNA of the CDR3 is TGTGCCATCAGCAATCACGAGGGCGAAGAGACCCAGTACTTC.

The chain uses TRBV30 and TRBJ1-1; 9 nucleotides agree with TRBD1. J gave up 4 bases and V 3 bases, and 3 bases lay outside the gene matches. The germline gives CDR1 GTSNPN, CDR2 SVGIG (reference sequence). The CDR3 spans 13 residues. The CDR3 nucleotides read TGTGCCTGGAGGGACAGGGGAGTCACTGAAGCTTTCTTT. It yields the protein CAWRDRGVTEAFF.

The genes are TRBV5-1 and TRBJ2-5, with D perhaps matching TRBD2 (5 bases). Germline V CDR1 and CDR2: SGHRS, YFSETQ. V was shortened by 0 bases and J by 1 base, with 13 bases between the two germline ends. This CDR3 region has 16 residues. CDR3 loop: CASSLDLAVAQETQYF. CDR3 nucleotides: TGCGCCAGCAGCTTGGATCTAGCAGTGGCCCAAGAGACCCAGTACTTC.

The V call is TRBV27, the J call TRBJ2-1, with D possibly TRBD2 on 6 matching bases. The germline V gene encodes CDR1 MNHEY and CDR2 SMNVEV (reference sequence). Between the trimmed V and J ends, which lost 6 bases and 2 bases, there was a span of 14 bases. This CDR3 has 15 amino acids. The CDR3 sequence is CASSPREYPYNEQFF. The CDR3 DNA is TGTGCCAGCAGCCCACGGGAGTATCCCTACAATGAGCAGTTCTTC.

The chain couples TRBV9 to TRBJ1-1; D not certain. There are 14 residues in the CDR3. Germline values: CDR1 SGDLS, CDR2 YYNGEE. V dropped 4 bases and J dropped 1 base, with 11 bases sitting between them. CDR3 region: CASSSPGGNTEAFF. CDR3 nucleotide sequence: TGTGCCAGCAGCTCCCCGGGAGGGAACACTGAAGCTTTCTTT.